This T cell receptor (beta chain) originates from a study of blood T cell repertoires in COVID-19. Study context: From the United States, Italy and Spain came samples of acute and convalescent COVID-19.

As handled by the study authors: Using reference gene primer amplification, nucleated cell counts were estimated. Clones were sequenced by immunoSEQ multiplex PCR, and TCRdb holds only the in-frame ones, with some missing. V and J calls and clone size come straight from that table; D and trimming were deduced from the DNA. This sample has some 35,000 clones, with about 80% found just once. This clone has a single count. Germline assignment: CDR1 SGHAT and CDR2 FQNNGV. Trimming removed 5 bases from V and 0 bases from J, with 13 bases in between. The CDR3 is 15 amino acids. The source material was peripheral blood. This TCR was recovered from a man aged 80 or over with acute or convalescent COVID-19. This chain joins TRBV11-2 and TRBJ1-2; D is undetermined. The CDR3 region is CASSLGGAPNYGYTF. The CDR3 DNA reads as TGTGCCAGCAGCCTAGGAGGCGCACCTAACTATGGCTACACCTTC. Supplemented by reference TRBV11-2 and TRBJ1-2, the full variable domain reads EAGVAQSPRYKIIEKRQSVAFWCNPISGHATLYWYQQILGQGPKLLIQFQNNGVVDDSQLPKDRFSAERLKGVDSTLKIQPAKLEDSAVYLCASSLGGAPNYGYTFGSGTRLTVV.